The sequence of this T cell receptor (beta chain) was determined in a study of T cell responses to AZD1222 COVID-19 vaccine (dated by TCRdb to 2020 to 2022). As for the study more broadly: Because spike-specific TCR depth and breadth did not differ between the two schedules, AZD1222 recipients who got a second dose at roughly 4 weeks were pooled with those who got a second dose at roughly 12 weeks. TCR sequencing covered fewer than 250 trial participants: 200 to 210 given two doses of AZD1222 and 26 given two doses of MenACWY control vaccine. Trial participants were enrolled into age subgroups of 18-55, 56-69 and 70-plus years, which contained around 140, 26 and 57 TCR-sequenced participants, respectively. The paper as a whole reports these results and caveats: Only a handful of AZD1222 recipients were SARS-CoV-2 seropositive at baseline, limiting conclusions about previously exposed vaccinees. The 56-69-year group was small, and its depth increase did not reach significance, likely because of low power. Nearly half of unique spike-specific TCRs reportedly recognized epitopes outside regions mutated in the B.1.351 and B.1.1.7 variants. Participants were mostly white British, with more females than males. The authors suggested clonal diversity may have been underestimated. Spike-specific TCR breadth and depth rose significantly after two AZD1222 doses compared with day 0 and with MenACWY recipients. Because no day 14 peak-response samples were available, the repertoires could be characterized only after the peak T cell response. The whole spike protein was spanned by vaccine-associated CD4 TCRs, and dominant responses were seen in regions 160-218 and 743-854.

CDR1 and CDR2 were assigned from the germline V gene (reference sequence) as SGHKS and YYEKEE. V trim: 4 bases; J trim: 4 bases; unmatched bases: 12. The CDR3 numbers 17 residues from cysteine through phenylalanine. Only CDR3 DNA is held: 51 bases, read in frame from base 1. The label giving this sample's time point can be read as: baseline before first vaccination. Samples from vaccinated people were obtained from the UK trials COV001 and COV002, which included a single-blind randomized controlled phase 2/3 trial of AZD1222 (ChAdOx1 nCoV-19) in healthy adults. Trial participant PBMC samples were collected at day 0 and day 28 after the second dose for TCRbeta chain sequencing. The CDR3 regions of human TCRbeta chains were analyzed by immunosequencing. The paper's data handling went like this. TCRs in the repertoires were matched against a reference library of SARS-CoV-2-specific TCRs that had been generated with the MIRA antigen-specificity platform. Breadth was defined as the fraction of unique TCRs that were SARS-CoV-2-associated, and depth was defined as the fraction of total T cells that were SARS-CoV-2-associated. Using the MIRA data, every spike-specific TCR was mapped to the spike region that the TCR reacted to and assigned to either a CD4 or a CD8 class. Log10-transformed breadth and depth values were compared by one-way ANOVA with Sidak's multiple comparisons tests. In its TCRdb copy, this immuneACCESS table keeps in-frame sequences only and misses some clones. Where compared with another copy, unresolved V genes explain less than half of these, and the others have no known cause. That table furnishes V, J and clone size, whereas the DNA furnished D and trimming. The sample yields about 57,000 clones; around 85% were counted once. The ten largest make up 16% of the sample.

About this clone: There is no known antigen for this receptor. No base-level quality is on record; no much larger clone is a single base apart.

The TCR sequence derives from an adult in good health. The rearrangement combines TRBV5-5 with TRBJ2-1; the junction holds 9 bases that match TRBD1. This sample comprised peripheral blood, obtained on day 0 of AZD1222 vaccination. The CDR3 in this case is CASSDDKDRGRYNEQFF. Read as DNA, the sequence is TGTGCCAGCAGCGACGACAAAGACAGGGGGAGATACAATGAGCAGTTCTTC.